This T cell receptor (beta chain) was sequenced in a study of radiotherapy plus CTLA-4 blockade in lung cancer. TCRdb keeps only in-frame clones here, not all; method: immunoSEQ multiplex PCR. The sample holds tens of thousands of clones, more than 75% seen once. The germline gives CDR1 MNHEY, CDR2 SVGAGI. The CDR3 is 15 residues long. V lost 0 bases, J lost 4 bases, and 12 bases lay in between. The sequence was collected from a human donor with non-small cell lung cancer that progressed on radiotherapy plus ipilimumab. The specimen was peripheral blood, collected from a patient treated with radiotherapy plus ipilimumab. The rearrangement uses TRBV6-5 and TRBJ2-5, with D possibly being TRBD2 (6 bases). CDR3 in DNA: TGTGCCAGCAGTTACTCTGCCCGGGGAGGAGAGACCCAGTACTTC. This translates into CASSYSARGGETQYF.